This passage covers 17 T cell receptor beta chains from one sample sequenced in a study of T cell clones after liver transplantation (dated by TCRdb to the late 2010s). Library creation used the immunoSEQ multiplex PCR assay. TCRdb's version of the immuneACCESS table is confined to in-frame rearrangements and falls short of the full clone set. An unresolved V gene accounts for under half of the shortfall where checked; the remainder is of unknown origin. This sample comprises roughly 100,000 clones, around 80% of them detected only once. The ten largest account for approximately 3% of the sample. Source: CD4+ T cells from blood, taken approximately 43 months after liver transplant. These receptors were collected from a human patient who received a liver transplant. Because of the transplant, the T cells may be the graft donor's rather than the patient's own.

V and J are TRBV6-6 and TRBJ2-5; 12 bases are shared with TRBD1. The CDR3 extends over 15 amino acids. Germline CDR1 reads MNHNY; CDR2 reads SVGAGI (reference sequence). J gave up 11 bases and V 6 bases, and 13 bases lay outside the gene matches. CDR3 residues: CASRPPGQGAREQYF. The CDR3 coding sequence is TGTGCCAGCAGACCACCGGGACAGGGGGCTAGGGAGCAGTACTTC.

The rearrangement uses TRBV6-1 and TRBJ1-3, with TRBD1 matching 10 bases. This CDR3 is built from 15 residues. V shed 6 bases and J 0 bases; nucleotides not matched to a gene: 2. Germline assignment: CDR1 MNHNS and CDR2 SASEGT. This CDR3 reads CASRGQGVSGNTIYF. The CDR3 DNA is TGTGCCAGCAGAGGACAGGGGGTCTCTGGAAACACCATATATTTT.

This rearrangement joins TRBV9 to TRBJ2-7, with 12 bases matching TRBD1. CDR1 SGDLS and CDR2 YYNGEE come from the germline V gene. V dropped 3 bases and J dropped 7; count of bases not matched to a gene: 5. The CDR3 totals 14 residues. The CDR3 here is CASSEGQGAGEQYF. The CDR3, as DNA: TGTGCCAGCAGCGAGGGACAGGGGGCTGGTGAGCAGTACTTC. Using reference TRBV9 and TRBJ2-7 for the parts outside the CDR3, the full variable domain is DSGVTQTPKHLITATGQRVTLRCSPRSGDLSVYWYQQSLDQGLQFLIQYYNGEERAKGNILERFSAQQFPDLHSELNLSSLELGDSALYFCASSEGQGAGEQYFGPGTRLTVT.

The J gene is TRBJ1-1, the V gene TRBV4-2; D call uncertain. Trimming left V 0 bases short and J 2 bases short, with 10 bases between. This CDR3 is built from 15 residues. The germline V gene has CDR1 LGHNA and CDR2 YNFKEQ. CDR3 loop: CASSQETVTNTEAFF. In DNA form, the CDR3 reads TGTGCCAGCAGCCAAGAGACGGTTACTAACACTGAAGCTTTCTTT.

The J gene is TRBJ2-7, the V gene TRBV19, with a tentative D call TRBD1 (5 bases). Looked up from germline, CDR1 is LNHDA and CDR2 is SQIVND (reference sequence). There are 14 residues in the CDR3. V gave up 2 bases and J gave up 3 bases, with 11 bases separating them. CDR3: CASSILNRGYEQYF. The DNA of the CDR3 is TGTGCCAGTAGTATACTGAATAGGGGCTACGAGCAGTACTTC.

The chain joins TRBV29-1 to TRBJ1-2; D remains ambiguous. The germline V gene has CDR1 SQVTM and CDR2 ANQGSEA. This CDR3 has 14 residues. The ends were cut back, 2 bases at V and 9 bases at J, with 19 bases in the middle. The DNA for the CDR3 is TGCAGCGTTGAATCGGTTGTGGGTCGGGGTAGCTACACCTTC. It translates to CSVESVVGRGSYTF.

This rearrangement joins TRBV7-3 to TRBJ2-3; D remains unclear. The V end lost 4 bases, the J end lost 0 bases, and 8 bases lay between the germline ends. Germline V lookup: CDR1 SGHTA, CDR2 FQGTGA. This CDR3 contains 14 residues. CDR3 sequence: CASSSQPSTDTQYF. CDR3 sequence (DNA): TGTGCCAGCAGCTCGCAACCTAGCACAGATACGCAGTATTTT.

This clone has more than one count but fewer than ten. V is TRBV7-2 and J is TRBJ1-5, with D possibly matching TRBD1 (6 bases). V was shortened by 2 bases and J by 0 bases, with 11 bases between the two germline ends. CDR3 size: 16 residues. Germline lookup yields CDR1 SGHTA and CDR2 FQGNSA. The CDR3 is CASSLMGGHSNQPQHF. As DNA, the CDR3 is TGTGCCAGCAGCTTAATGGGGGGCCATAGCAATCAGCCCCAGCATTTT.

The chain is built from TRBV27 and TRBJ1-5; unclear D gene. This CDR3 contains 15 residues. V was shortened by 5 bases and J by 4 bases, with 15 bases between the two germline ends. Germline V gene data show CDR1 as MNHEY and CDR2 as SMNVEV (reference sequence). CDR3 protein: CASSVRRAGNQPQHF. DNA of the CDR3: TGTGCCAGCAGTGTCCGCCGGGCAGGTAATCAGCCCCAGCATTTT.

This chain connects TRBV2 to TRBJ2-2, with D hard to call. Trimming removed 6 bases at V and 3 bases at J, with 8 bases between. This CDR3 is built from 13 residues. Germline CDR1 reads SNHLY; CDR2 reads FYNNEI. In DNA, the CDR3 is TGTGCCAGCAGGGCCCAAGACACCGGGGAGCTGTTTTTT. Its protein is CASRAQDTGELFF.

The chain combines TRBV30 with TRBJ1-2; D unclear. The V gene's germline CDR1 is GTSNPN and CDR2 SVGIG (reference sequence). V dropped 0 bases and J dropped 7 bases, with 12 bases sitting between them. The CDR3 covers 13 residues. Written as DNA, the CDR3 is TGTGCCTGGAGTGTAACGGGCGGCGTTGGCTACACCTTC. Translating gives CAWSVTGGVGYTF.

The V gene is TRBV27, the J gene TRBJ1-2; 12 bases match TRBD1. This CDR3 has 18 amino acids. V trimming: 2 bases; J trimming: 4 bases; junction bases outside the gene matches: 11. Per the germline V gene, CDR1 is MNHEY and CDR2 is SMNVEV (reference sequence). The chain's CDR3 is CASSLNPSGTGGGYGYTF. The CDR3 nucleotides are TGTGCCAGCAGTTTAAATCCTTCTGGGACAGGGGGCGGCTATGGCTACACCTTC.

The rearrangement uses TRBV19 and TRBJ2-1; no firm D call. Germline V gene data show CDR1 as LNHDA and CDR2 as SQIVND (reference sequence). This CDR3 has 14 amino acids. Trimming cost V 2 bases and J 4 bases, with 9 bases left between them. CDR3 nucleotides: TGTGCCAGTAGTATATCAGCCGTGTACAATGAGCAGTTCTTC. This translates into CASSISAVYNEQFF.

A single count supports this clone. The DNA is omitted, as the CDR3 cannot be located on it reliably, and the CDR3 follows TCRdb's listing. CDR3 amino acids: CASSFGTGTGSFF. This chain connects TRBV7-9 to TRBJ1-1; the D call TRBD1 from the table was never checked on the DNA. The CDR3 totals 13 residues, both ends included. From germline, CDR1 is SEHNR and CDR2 FQNEAQ (reference sequence).

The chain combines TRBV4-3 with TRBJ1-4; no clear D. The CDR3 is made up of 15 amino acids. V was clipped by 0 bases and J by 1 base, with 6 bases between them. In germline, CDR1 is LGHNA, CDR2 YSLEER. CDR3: CASSQDGLTNEKLFF. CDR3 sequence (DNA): TGCGCCAGCAGCCAAGACGGACTAACTAATGAAAAACTGTTTTTT.

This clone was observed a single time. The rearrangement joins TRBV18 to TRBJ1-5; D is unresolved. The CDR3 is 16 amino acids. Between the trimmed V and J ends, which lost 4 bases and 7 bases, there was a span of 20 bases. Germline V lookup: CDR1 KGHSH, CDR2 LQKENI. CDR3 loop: CASSLAGLKGSQPQHF. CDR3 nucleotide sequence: TGTGCCAGCTCACTGGCAGGACTAAAGGGATCCCAGCCCCAGCATTTT.

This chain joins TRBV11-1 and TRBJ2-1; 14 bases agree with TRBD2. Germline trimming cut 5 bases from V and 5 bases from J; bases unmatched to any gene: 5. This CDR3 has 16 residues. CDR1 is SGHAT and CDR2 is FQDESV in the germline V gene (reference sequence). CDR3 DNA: TGTGCCAGCAGCCGCCGGGGACTAGCGGGGGACAATGAGCAGTTCTTC. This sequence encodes CASSRRGLAGDNEQFF.